Listed below are T cell receptor beta chains from one sample, sequenced in a study of T cell responses to AZD1222 COVID-19 vaccine. Method: immunoSEQ multiplex PCR; TCRdb's copy keeps in-frame clones and lacks some. The sample yields 140,000 or so clones, roughly 92% seen once. Sample: peripheral blood, taken 28 days after the second AZD1222 dose. All receptors derive from an adult who received the AZD1222 COVID-19 vaccine. Both conserved end residues are part of each CDR3. Each record gives: V gene, D gene, J gene, CDR3 length, clone size, CDR3 DNA, CDR3 protein. D genes are given only for firm matches. Clone size is not always given. Where it is, it says once, few, many or a class for expanded clones.

TRBV2	NA	TRBJ2-3	12	NA	TGTGCCAGCATGGAAAGATTAGTTACGCAGTATTTT	CASMERLVTQYF
TRBV6-4	TRBD1	TRBJ2-1	16	NA	TGTGCCAGCAGTCGACCGACAGGGGGCGCCCGCATTGAGCAGTTCTTC	CASSRPTGGARIEQFF
TRBV5-5	NA	TRBJ1-1	14	NA	TGTGCCAGCAGCTCCGGGACGGCGGGCACTGAAGCTTTCTTT	CASSSGTAGTEAFF
TRBV12-3/TRBV12-4	NA	TRBJ2-5	12	NA	TGTGCCAGCAGTCAGGGACGCGAGACCCAGTACTTC	CASSQGRETQYF
TRBV6-5	NA	TRBJ1-3	13	NA	TGTGCCAGCAGTTCTAGCTCTGGAAACACCATATATTTT	CASSSSSGNTIYF
TRBV7-2	NA	TRBJ2-3	12	NA	TGTGCCAGCAGCTTATTGAGAGATACGCAGTATTTT	CASSLLRDTQYF
TRBV19	NA	TRBJ1-5	14	NA	TGTGCCAGTTCTCTCGACAGCGCGCGTTGGCCCCAGCATTTT	CASSLDSARWPQHF
TRBV6-2/TRBV6-3	NA	TRBJ1-1	14	NA	TGTGCCAGCAGTTTCGGTGGGGGAAGCACTGAAGCTTTCTTT	CASSFGGGSTEAFF
TRBV4-1	NA	TRBJ1-5	16	once	TGCGCCAGCAGCCAAGTCCCCGGGGCTAGCAATCAGCCCCAGCATTTT	CASSQVPGASNQPQHF
TRBV5-1	NA	TRBJ2-1	14	NA	TGCGCCAGCAGCCTCCAGGTAGGGGGCAATGAGCAGTTCTTC	CASSLQVGGNEQFF
TRBV6-5	NA	TRBJ2-7	16	NA	TGTGCCAGCAGTTATACCGGGGCCGACCGTACCTACGAGCAGTACTTC	CASSYTGADRTYEQYF
TRBV6-1	NA	TRBJ1-2	12	once	TGTGCCAGCAGCCCCGTGAGCTATGGCTACACCTTC	CASSPVSYGYTF
TRBV10-3	NA	TRBJ1-5	13	NA	TGTGCCATCAATCCGCGGGTTGGGCAGCCCCAGCATTTT	CAINPRVGQPQHF
TRBV7-9	NA	TRBJ1-2	17	NA	TGTGCCAGCAGCTTAGTGGGCAGGGGACTGGGGCGAGATGGCTACACCTTC	CASSLVGRGLGRDGYTF
TRBV11-2	NA	TRBJ2-6	17	NA	TGTGCCAGCAGCTTAGATATGTTCATATCTGGGGCCAACGTCCTGACTTTC	CASSLDMFISGANVLTF
TRBV6-2/TRBV6-3	NA	TRBJ1-1	13	NA	TGTGCCAGCAGTGCCGTTTGGGGAACTGAAGCTTTCTTT	CASSAVWGTEAFF
TRBV12-5	NA	TRBJ2-5	15	NA	TGTGCTAGTGGTTTGGTTATGGGGGTAGGGGAGACCCAGTACTTC	CASGLVMGVGETQYF
TRBV5-4	NA	TRBJ1-6	16	NA	TGTGCCAGCAGCGTGGGGGGGTTGGGCGGATTGTCACCCCTCCACTTT	CASSVGGLGGLSPLHF
TRBV3-1/TRBV3-2	NA	TRBJ1-1	16	NA	TGTGCCAGCAGCCACGGTCGAGGGACGGCGTACACTGAAGCTTTCTTT	CASSHGRGTAYTEAFF
TRBV6-2/TRBV6-3	NA	TRBJ2-5	13	NA	TGTGCCAGCACCCCGTGGGGGTTAGAGACCCAGTACTTC	CASTPWGLETQYF
TRBV24-1	NA	TRBJ1-5	17	NA	TGTGCCACCAGTGACCCGCGGGGAGGGGGGATGGGGCAGCCCCAGCATTTT	CATSDPRGGGMGQPQHF
TRBV11-2	NA	TRBJ1-1	13	NA	TGTGCCAGCAGCTTAGATGGTCTGGTGGGAGCTTTCTTT	CASSLDGLVGAFF
TRBV6-2/TRBV6-3	TRBD2	TRBJ2-2	16	few	TGTGCCAGCAGTTACTATGCGGGGGCGAACACCGGGGAGCTGTTTTTT	CASSYYAGANTGELFF
TRBV18	NA	TRBJ1-4	16	NA	TGTGCCAGCTCACCACCGGTAAGGGACTCGGATGAAAAACTGTTTTTT	CASSPPVRDSDEKLFF
TRBV4-3	NA	TRBJ2-2	15	NA	TGCGCCAGCAGCCAAGAGTCATTTCACACCGGGGAGCTGTTTTTT	CASSQESFHTGELFF
TRBV28	TRBD2	TRBJ2-7	15	NA	TGTGCCAGCACCCCTGGCCTAGCGGGAGGTCACGAGCAGTACTTC	CASTPGLAGGHEQYF
TRBV5-6	NA	TRBJ2-7	14	NA	TGTGCCAGCAGCCCGCCCAGTAGCTCCTACGAGCAGTACTTC	CASSPPSSSYEQYF
TRBV6-5	NA	TRBJ1-6	11	once	TGTGCCAGCAAACGGGATTCCTCCCTCCACTTT	CASKRDSSLHF
TRBV2	TRBD1	TRBJ2-7	14	NA	TGTGCCTGCTACCTAGGACAGGGGCCCTACGAGCAGTACTTC	CACYLGQGPYEQYF
TRBV12-3/TRBV12-4	NA	TRBJ2-7	13	NA	TGTGCCAGCAGTTTCGGGGGCTCCTACGAGCAGTACTTC	CASSFGGSYEQYF
TRBV5-1	NA	TRBJ1-2	15	NA	TGCGCCAGCAGCTTGGCAGGGATGTCCACCTATGGCTACACCTTC	CASSLAGMSTYGYTF
TRBV7-8	NA	TRBJ2-3	14	NA	TGTGCCAGCAGCTTCGGGGGGCAAGGAGATACGCAGTATTTT	CASSFGGQGDTQYF
TRBV5-6	TRBD1	TRBJ1-3	14	NA	TGTGCCAGCAGCTTGGGTCAGGGGGCGAACACCATATATTTT	CASSLGQGANTIYF
TRBV7-2	NA	TRBJ2-2	15	NA	TGTGCCAGCAGCTTAGGGCCCCAGAACACCGGGGAGCTGTTTTTT	CASSLGPQNTGELFF
TRBV6-6	NA	TRBJ1-1	12	NA	TGTGCCAGCATTCAAGGGGACCGGCCAGCTTTCTTT	CASIQGDRPAFF
TRBV13	NA	TRBJ1-4	16	NA	TGTGCCAGCAGCTTAGGCCTAAGGGGGGGCTCGGAAAAACTGTTTTTT	CASSLGLRGGSEKLFF
TRBV4-3	NA	TRBJ1-3	15	NA	TGCGCCAGCAGCCAGGGCAGGAGCTCTGGAAACACCATATATTTT	CASSQGRSSGNTIYF
TRBV2	TRBD1	TRBJ1-1	12	few	TGTGCCAGCAGCACGACAGGGAATGAAGCTTTCTTT	CASSTTGNEAFF
TRBV7-9	NA	TRBJ1-4	14	once	TGTGCCAGCAGCTTAGGGGCAGCAAATGAAAAACTGTTTTTT	CASSLGAANEKLFF
TRBV14	NA	TRBJ2-3	15	once	TGTGCCAGCAGCCAAGATGGAGACGGGAGAGATACGCAGTATTTT	CASSQDGDGRDTQYF
TRBV28	TRBD1	TRBJ1-4	16	NA	TGTGCCAGCAGTAGCCAACAGGGGACAACTAATGAAAAACTGTTTTTT	CASSSQQGTTNEKLFF
TRBV6-2/TRBV6-3	NA	TRBJ2-7	13	NA	TGTGCCAGCAGCCCCAGAATGCCCTACGAGCAGTACTTC	CASSPRMPYEQYF
TRBV6-5	TRBD2	TRBJ2-1	15	NA	TGTGCCAGCAACGGACTAGCGGGAGGCCGTAATGAGCAGTTCTTC	CASNGLAGGRNEQFF
TRBV28	NA	TRBJ1-3	12	NA	TGTGCCAGCCTAGACTCTGGAAACACCATATATTTT	CASLDSGNTIYF
TRBV12-3/TRBV12-4	NA	TRBJ1-3	13	NA	TGTGCCAGCAGACTGGACGGAGGAAACACCATATATTTT	CASRLDGGNTIYF
TRBV6-6	NA	TRBJ2-7	12	NA	TGTGCCAGCAGGCCCGAGGGGGGTGAGCAGTACTTC	CASRPEGGEQYF
TRBV12-5	TRBD2	TRBJ2-1	16	NA	TGTGCTAGTGGTCGGCCGGGACTAGAAACCTACAATGAGCAGTTCTTC	CASGRPGLETYNEQFF